Listed here is a single T cell receptor beta chain. The sample comes from a study of CD8+CD57+ T cells in acquired aplastic anemia. Researchers used genomic DNA as the template to profile TCR beta VDJ and CDR3. A single record per CDR3 protein comes from TCRdb applying MiXCR to the reads. The sample contains fewer than 200,000 distinct CDR3 sequences, less than 50% of which appear only once. The CDR3 covers 15 residues. V lost 1 base to trimming and J lost 5 bases; unmatched junction nucleotides: 5. Germline CDR1 DFQATT, CDR2 SNEGSKA (reference sequence). Previously, flow cytometry had revealed CD8+CD57+ cell expansion in the patients chosen for sequencing. Everyone among the patients had severe acquired aplastic anemia.

This chain connects TRBV20-1 to TRBJ2-3; 11 nucleotides align to TRBD2. The specimen was sorted CD4+, CD8+, or CD8+CD57+ T cells (not recorded which) from PBMCs. This TCR was recovered from a human donor with aplastic anemia. The CDR3 region is CSARVSGGALDTQYF. For the CDR3, the DNA is TGCAGTGCTAGAGTTAGCGGGGGGGCCTTAGATACGCAGTATTTT.